This TCR beta chain was sequenced for a study of cytomegalovirus exposure and HLA in healthy donors. Study details: It was reported in a later analysis that the same platform had been used for the 120 validation repertoires as for the 666 first-cohort repertoires. Regarding the study as a whole: The finding came from a later analysis; first-cohort TCR clusters tended to co-occur in the 120 or so validation repertoires. The study recorded some 160 TCR beta chains that were cytomegalovirus-associated.

In the case of this clone: Its antigen remains unidentified.

Profiling relied on immunoSEQ multiplex PCR, and the TCRdb table lists in-frame clones only, not all of them. The data contain more than 250,000 clones, 90% of them seen just once; the ten biggest clones take up under 4%. V dropped 3 bases and J dropped 2 bases, with 9 bases sitting between them. The CDR3 is 13 residues long. Germline CDR1 and CDR2: SGHDT and YYEEEE. This clonotype was sampled from a woman in her 30s in good health and CMV-seronegative. Sequencing was carried out using PBMCs. This sequence joins TRBV5-6 and TRBJ2-7, with a tentative D call TRBD1 (5 bases). The CDR3 loop is CASSSDRAYEQYF. CDR3 DNA sequence: TGTGCCAGCAGCTCCGACAGAGCCTACGAGCAGTACTTC.